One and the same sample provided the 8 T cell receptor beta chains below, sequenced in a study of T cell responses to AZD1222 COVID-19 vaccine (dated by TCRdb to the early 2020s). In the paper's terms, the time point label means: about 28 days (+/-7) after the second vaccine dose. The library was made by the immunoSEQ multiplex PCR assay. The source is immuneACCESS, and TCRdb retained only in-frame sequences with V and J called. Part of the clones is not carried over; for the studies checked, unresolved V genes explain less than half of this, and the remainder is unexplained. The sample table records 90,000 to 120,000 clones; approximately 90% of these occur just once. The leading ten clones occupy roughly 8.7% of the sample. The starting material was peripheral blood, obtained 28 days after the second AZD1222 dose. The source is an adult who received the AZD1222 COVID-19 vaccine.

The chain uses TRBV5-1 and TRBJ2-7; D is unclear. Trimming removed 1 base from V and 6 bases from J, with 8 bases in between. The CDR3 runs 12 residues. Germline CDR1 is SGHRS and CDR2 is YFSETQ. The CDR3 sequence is CASSLTSGEQYF. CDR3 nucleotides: TGCGCCAGCAGCTTGACGTCCGGCGAGCAGTACTTC.

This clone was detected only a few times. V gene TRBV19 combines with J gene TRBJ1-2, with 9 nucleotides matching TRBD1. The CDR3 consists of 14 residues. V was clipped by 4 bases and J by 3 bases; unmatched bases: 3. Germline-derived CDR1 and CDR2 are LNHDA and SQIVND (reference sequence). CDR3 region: CASSRTGGDYGYTF. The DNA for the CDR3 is TGTGCCAGTAGTAGAACAGGGGGCGACTATGGCTACACCTTC.

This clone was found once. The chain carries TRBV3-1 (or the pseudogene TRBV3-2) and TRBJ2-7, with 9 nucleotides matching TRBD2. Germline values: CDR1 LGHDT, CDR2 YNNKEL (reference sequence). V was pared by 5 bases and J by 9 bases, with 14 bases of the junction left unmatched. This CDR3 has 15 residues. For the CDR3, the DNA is TGTGCCAGCAGCGCCCTTGGCGGGGGGGCCCCTCGGCAGTACTTC. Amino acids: CASSALGGGAPRQYF.

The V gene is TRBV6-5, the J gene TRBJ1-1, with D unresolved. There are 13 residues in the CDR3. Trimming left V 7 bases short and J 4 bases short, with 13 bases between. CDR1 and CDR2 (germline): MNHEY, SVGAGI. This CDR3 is CASIRSGGTEAFF. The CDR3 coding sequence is TGTGCCAGCATACGTAGTGGCGGCACTGAAGCTTTCTTT.

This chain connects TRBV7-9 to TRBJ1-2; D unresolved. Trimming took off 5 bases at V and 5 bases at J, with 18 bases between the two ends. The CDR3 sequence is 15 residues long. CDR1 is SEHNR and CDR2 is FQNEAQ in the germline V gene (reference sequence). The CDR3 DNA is TGTGCCAGCAGCCCCTCTCGTAGGGCAATTTATGGCTACACCTTC. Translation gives CASSPSRRAIYGYTF.

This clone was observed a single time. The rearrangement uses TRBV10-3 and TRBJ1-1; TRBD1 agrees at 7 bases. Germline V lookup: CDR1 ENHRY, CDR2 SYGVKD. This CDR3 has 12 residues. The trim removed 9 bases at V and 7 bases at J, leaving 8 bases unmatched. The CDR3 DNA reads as TGTGCCATTAACAGGGGTGGGGATGAAGCTTTCTTT. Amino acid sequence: CAINRGGDEAFF.

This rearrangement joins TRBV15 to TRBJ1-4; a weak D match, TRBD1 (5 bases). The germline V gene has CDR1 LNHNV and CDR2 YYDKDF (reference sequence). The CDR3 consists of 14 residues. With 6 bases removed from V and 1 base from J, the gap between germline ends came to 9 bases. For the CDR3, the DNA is TGTGCCACCAGAAGGGGACTAACTAATGAAAAACTGTTTTTT. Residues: CATRRGLTNEKLFF.

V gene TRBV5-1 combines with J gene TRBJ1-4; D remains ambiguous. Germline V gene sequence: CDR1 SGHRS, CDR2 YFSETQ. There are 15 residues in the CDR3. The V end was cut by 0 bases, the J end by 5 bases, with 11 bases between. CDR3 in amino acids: CASSLGRANNEKLFF. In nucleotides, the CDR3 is TGCGCCAGCAGCTTGGGCCGGGCCAACAATGAAAAACTGTTTTTT.